This paragraph reports one T cell receptor beta chain. This sample is part of a study of control samples from healthy donors and cancer patients. TCRdb keeps only in-frame clones here, not all; method: immunoSEQ multiplex PCR. This table holds approximately 160,000 clones, over 85% found once. The V end was cut by 6 bases, the J end by 0 bases, with 6 bases between. Germline V gives CDR1 WSHSY, CDR2 SAAADI. There are 13 residues in the CDR3. The clonotype comes from a woman aged 60 to 75 in good health. The sample comprised blood. This chain connects TRBV10-2 to TRBJ1-5; D is uncertain. As DNA, the CDR3 is TGCGCCAGCAGACCAGGTAGCAATCAGCCCCAGCATTTT. It is translated as CASRPGSNQPQHF.